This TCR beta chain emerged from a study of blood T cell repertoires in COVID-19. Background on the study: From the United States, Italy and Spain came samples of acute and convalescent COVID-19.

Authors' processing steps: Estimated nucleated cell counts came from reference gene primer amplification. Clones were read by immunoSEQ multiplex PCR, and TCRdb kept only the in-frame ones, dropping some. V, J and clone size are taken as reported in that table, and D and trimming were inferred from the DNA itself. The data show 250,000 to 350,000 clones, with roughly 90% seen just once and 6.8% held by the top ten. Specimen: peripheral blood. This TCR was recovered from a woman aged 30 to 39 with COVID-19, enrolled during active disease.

The CDR3 region has the DNA TGTGCCAGCAGTGAGTTCGGCCAGGCAATCTACAATGAGCAGTTCTTC. Protein sequence: CASSEFGQAIYNEQFF. The V call is TRBV2, the J call TRBJ2-1; no definite D call. This CDR3 spans 16 amino acids. The germline V and J ends were trimmed by 3 bases and 3 bases, with 15 bases remaining between them. CDR1 is SNHLY, CDR2 FYNNEI, per germline.